A selection of T cell receptor beta chains follows, all from one sample in a study of CD8+ T cells in alopecia areata. Assay used: immunoSEQ multiplex PCR; TCRdb lists only in-frame clones, some missing. The data contain about 120,000 clones, 58% of them singletons. The starting material was CD8+ T cells sorted from blood, obtained at week 4, from a patient treated with tofacitinib. These receptors were obtained from a human donor with alopecia areata. CDR3s include the opening cysteine and the closing phenylalanine or tryptophan. The order of the fields is clone size, J gene, V gene, D gene, CDR3 protein, CDR3 DNA. D genes are given only for firm matches. Rows give clone size only sometimes, using once, few, many, or a class for an expanded clone.

>.|TRBJ1-5|TRBV10-3|TRBD1
CAIRGTGNNQPQHF
TGTGCCATCAGGGGGACAGGGAACAATCAGCCCCAGCATTTT
>.|TRBJ2-7|TRBV7-8|TRBD2
CASSPGGGGSYEQYF
TGTGCCAGCAGCCCGGGCGGGGGAGGGTCCTACGAGCAGTACTTC
>.|TRBJ2-3|TRBV27|.
CASSFGGTDTQYF
TGTGCCAGCAGTTTTGGGGGTACTGATACGCAGTATTTT
>.|TRBJ1-2|TRBV27|.
CASSLGGSHYGYTF
TGTGCCAGCAGTTTAGGAGGCAGCCACTATGGCTACACCTTC
>few|TRBJ2-7|TRBV30|.
CAYDRENYEQYF
TGTGCCTACGACCGGGAGAACTACGAGCAGTACTTC
>.|TRBJ2-1|TRBV29-1|TRBD2
CSVRLAGDTISGEQFF
TGCAGCGTTAGACTAGCGGGAGACACTATTTCAGGGGAGCAGTTCTTC
>.|TRBJ2-7|TRBV4-1|.
CASSHSTGTYEQYF
TGCGCCAGCAGCCACTCGACAGGAACCTACGAGCAGTACTTC
>.|TRBJ2-3|TRBV29-1|TRBD1
CSVDPGQGARTDTQYF
TGCAGCGTTGACCCCGGACAGGGGGCGCGCACAGATACGCAGTATTTT
>few|TRBJ2-7|TRBV29-1|TRBD1
CSALVGQGNEQYF
TGCAGCGCCTTAGTGGGACAGGGGAACGAGCAGTACTTC
>few|TRBJ2-7|TRBV29-1|.
CSVEGDGYEQYF
TGCAGCGTTGAAGGGGACGGCTACGAGCAGTACTTC
>once|TRBJ1-2|TRBV10-3|.
CAISESFVISRQSSEVF
TGTGCCATCAGTGAGTCCTTTGTGATCTCGAGACAGTCAAGCGAGGTCTTC
>.|TRBJ2-3|TRBV29-1|.
CSVEDLSTDTQYF
TGCAGCGTTGAAGATCTGAGCACAGATACGCAGTATTTT
>.|TRBJ2-5|TRBV7-9|TRBD2
CASSPPERGRYQETQYF
TGTGCCAGCAGCCCTCCCGAGCGGGGGAGGTACCAAGAGACCCAGTACTTC
>few|TRBJ2-1|TRBV4-3|.
CASSQDRPKRFQQFF
TGCGCCAGCAGCCAAGATCGACCCAAACGGTTCCAGCAGTTCTTC
>few|TRBJ2-2|TRBV29-1|.
CSVGQYTGELFF
TGCAGCGTTGGACAGTACACCGGGGAGCTGTTTTTT
>.|TRBJ2-5|TRBV30|.
CAWSEPHLHF
TGTGCCTGGAGTGAGCCTCATCTTCACTTC
>.|TRBJ1-2|TRBV29-1|.
CSCSGDYGYTF
TGCAGCTGCTCCGGGGACTATGGCTACACCTTC
>.|TRBJ2-5|TRBV6-5|.
CASTSAWGAMETQYF
TGTGCCAGCACCTCCGCGTGGGGAGCTATGGAGACCCAGTACTTC
>.|TRBJ2-3|TRBV5-6|TRBD2
CASSQAGVMGDTQYF
TGTGCCAGCAGCCAGGCGGGGGTCATGGGAGATACGCAGTATTTT
>few|TRBJ2-3|TRBV4-1|.
CASSQGTVPTTDTQYF
TGCGCCAGCAGCCAAGGGACAGTACCGACCACAGATACGCAGTATTTT
>.|TRBJ2-5|TRBV7-2|TRBD2
CASSRGAGGHETQYF
TGTGCCAGCAGCCGAGGGGCGGGGGGTCATGAGACCCAGTACTTC
>.|TRBJ2-5|TRBV13|.
CASSLAGTQETQYF
TGTGCCAGCAGCTTAGCGGGAACCCAAGAGACCCAGTACTTC
>.|TRBJ1-1|TRBV7-9|.
CASSSQEGDTEAFF
TGTGCCAGCAGCAGCCAAGAGGGTGACACTGAAGCTTTCTTT
>.|TRBJ2-5|TRBV6-5|.
CASGMGIQETQYF
TGTGCCAGCGGGATGGGGATCCAAGAGACCCAGTACTTC
>.|TRBJ2-7|TRBV29-1|.
CSVGEPRYEQYF
TGCAGCGTTGGTGAGCCACGATACGAGCAGTACTTC
>once|TRBJ2-5|TRBV5-1|TRBD2
CASSVAGQETQYF
TGCGCCAGCAGTGTAGCGGGCCAAGAGACCCAGTACTTC
>once|TRBJ2-7|TRBV19|TRBD1
CASSNGQGTSSYEQYF
TGTGCCAGTAGTAACGGACAGGGGACGAGCTCCTACGAGCAGTACTTC
>.|TRBJ1-1|TRBV29-1|TRBD1
CSVTPGTGPFEAFF
TGCAGCGTAACCCCCGGGACAGGGCCTTTTGAAGCTTTCTTT
>.|TRBJ2-3|TRBV4-1|.
CASSRRDTDTQYF
TGCGCCAGCAGCCGGCGAGACACAGATACGCAGTATTTT
>.|TRBJ2-5|TRBV13|.
CASSLVQETQYF
TGTGCCAGCAGCTTAGTTCAAGAGACCCAGTACTTC
>.|TRBJ1-6|TRBV30|.
CAWSGPLTLHF
TGTGCCTGGAGTGGACCTTTAACCCTCCACTTT
>.|TRBJ1-4|TRBV25-1|.
CASSASASELFF
TGTGCCAGCAGTGCCTCCGCCTCAGAACTGTTTTTT
>once|TRBJ2-5|TRBV13|.
CASSSRDLGAVETQYF
TGTGCCAGCAGCTCCCGGGACTTAGGGGCGGTAGAGACCCAGTACTTC
>.|TRBJ2-5|TRBV19|.
CASSIGLASYQETQYF
TGTGCCAGTAGTATTGGACTTGCCTCGTACCAAGAGACCCAGTACTTC
>.|TRBJ1-2|TRBV9|TRBD1
CASSPRTGANYGYTF
TGTGCCAGCAGCCCCAGGACAGGCGCTAACTATGGCTACACCTTC
>.|TRBJ2-1|TRBV27|.
CASSLLGPGDYNEQFF
TGTGCCAGCAGTCTTCTGGGGCCGGGAGACTACAATGAGCAGTTCTTC
>few|TRBJ2-7|TRBV5-1|.
CASSSYGDEQYF
TGCGCCAGCAGCTCTTACGGGGACGAGCAGTACTTC
>few|TRBJ1-5|TRBV30|.
CAWSRENWGNQPQHF
TGTGCCTGGAGTAGGGAGAATTGGGGTAATCAGCCCCAGCATTTT
>.|TRBJ2-5|TRBV19|.
CASSFGVFGGAEETQYF
TGTGCCAGTAGTTTCGGAGTGTTTGGGGGGGCAGAAGAGACCCAGTACTTC
>.|TRBJ2-7|TRBV6-5|.
CASGEGHSYEQYF
TGTGCCAGCGGCGAGGGCCATTCCTACGAGCAGTACTTC
>.|TRBJ2-5|TRBV13|.
CASSPEYVEGFQETQYF
TGTGCCAGCAGCCCCGAATACGTCGAAGGGTTTCAAGAGACCCAGTACTTC
>.|TRBJ1-1|TRBV6-5|.
CASSTSTGPLEAFF
.
>.|TRBJ1-1|TRBV29-1|.
CSVAGQAMNTEAFF
TGCAGCGTTGCGGGGCAGGCCATGAACACTGAAGCTTTCTTT
>.|TRBJ1-2|TRBV4-3|TRBD1
CASSQGQGVYGYTF
TGCGCCAGCAGCCAAGGACAGGGGGTCTATGGCTACACCTTC
>.|TRBJ1-1|TRBV5-1|.
CASSWTRGVNTEAFF
TGCGCCAGCAGCTGGACGCGGGGCGTGAACACTGAAGCTTTCTTT
>.|TRBJ2-5|TRBV25-1|.
CASSDLYGEEQETQYF
TGTGCCAGCAGTGATCTGTATGGGGAAGAACAAGAGACCCAGTACTTC
>few|TRBJ2-1|TRBV11-2|.
CASSGGASYNEQFF
TGTGCCAGCAGCGGGGGGGCCTCCTACAATGAGCAGTTCTTC
>.|TRBJ2-7|TRBV18|TRBD1
CASSPTGGSYEQYF
TGTGCCAGCTCACCGACAGGGGGGTCGTACGAGCAGTACTTC
>.|TRBJ1-1|TRBV13|.
CASSLGVNTEAFF
TGTGCCAGCAGCTTAGGCGTCAACACTGAAGCTTTCTTT
>.|TRBJ2-1|TRBV11-2|TRBD2
CASSLDSGENEQFF
TGTGCCAGCAGCTTGGATAGCGGGGAGAATGAGCAGTTCTTC
>few|TRBJ1-2|TRBV29-1|.
CSVEEWATENYGYTF
TGCAGCGTTGAAGAATGGGCTACAGAAAACTATGGCTACACCTTC
>.|TRBJ2-1|TRBV28|.
CASSLTDYNEQFF
TGTGCCAGCAGTTTAACGGATTACAATGAGCAGTTCTTC
>once|TRBJ1-2|TRBV28|TRBD1
CASSPQRQGYYGYTF
TGTGCCAGCAGCCCCCAAAGACAGGGATACTATGGCTACACCTTC
>.|TRBJ2-5|TRBV4-2|.
CASSPPGILQETQYF
TGTGCCAGCAGCCCCCCTGGAATACTGCAAGAGACCCAGTACTTC
>.|TRBJ2-5|TRBV9|.
CASSAFVRAETQYF
TGTGCCAGCAGCGCATTTGTCCGGGCGGAGACCCAGTACTTC
>.|TRBJ2-1|TRBV6-5|.
CASSLGGSYNEQFF
TGTGCCAGCAGCCTAGGGGGTTCCTACAATGAGCAGTTCTTC
>.|TRBJ2-1|TRBV7-9|.
CASSILVGEQFF
TGTGCCAGCAGCATACTAGTTGGTGAGCAGTTCTTC
>.|TRBJ1-1|TRBV7-9|.
CASSLVWTGATTEAFF
TGTGCCAGCAGCTTAGTTTGGACGGGGGCCACCACTGAAGCTTTCTTT
>few|TRBJ2-7|TRBV7-2|TRBD1
CASSLDSRDRGTYEQYF
TGTGCCAGCAGCTTAGATTCCCGGGACAGGGGGACCTACGAGCAGTACTTC